The following is a T cell receptor beta chain sequence with its context. This entry is derived from a study of T-cell memory formation after mild COVID-19. Between the trimmed V and J ends, which lost 3 bases and 0 bases, there was a span of 8 bases. CDR3 size: 14 residues. One entry per CDR3 protein results from TCRdb running MiXCR on the 5' RACE reads. In the table there are 450,000 to 650,000 distinct CDR3 sequences, roughly 22% of which are singletons. This sequence originates from an adult woman who had mild COVID-19 (a few samples of this study predate the infection). Cell type and time point are not known. The rearrangement joins TRBV12-3 or TRBV12-4 to TRBJ1-2; D unclear. Sequenced material: PBMCs or a T cell subset sorted from them (not recorded which). The CDR3 DNA reads as TGTGCCAGCAGTTTCGCAGGTCCTAACTATGGCTACACCTTC. Amino acid sequence: CASSFAGPNYGYTF.